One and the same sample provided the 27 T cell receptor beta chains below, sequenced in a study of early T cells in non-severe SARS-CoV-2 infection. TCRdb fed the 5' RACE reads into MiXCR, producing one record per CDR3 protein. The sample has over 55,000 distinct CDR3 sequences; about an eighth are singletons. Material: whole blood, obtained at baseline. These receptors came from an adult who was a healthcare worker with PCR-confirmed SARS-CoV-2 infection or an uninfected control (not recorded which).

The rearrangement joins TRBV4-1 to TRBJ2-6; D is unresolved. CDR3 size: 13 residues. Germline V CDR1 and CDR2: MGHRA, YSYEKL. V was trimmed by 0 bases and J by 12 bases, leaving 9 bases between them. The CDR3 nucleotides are TGCGCCAGCAGCCAAGAGGCTGGCCCCGTCCTGACTTTC. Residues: CASSQEAGPVLTF.

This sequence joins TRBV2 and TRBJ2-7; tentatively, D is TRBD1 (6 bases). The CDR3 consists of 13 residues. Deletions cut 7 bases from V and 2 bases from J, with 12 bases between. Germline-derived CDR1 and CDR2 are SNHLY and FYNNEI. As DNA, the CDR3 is TGTGCCAGCAATGTGGACAGCCCCTACGAGCAGTACTTC. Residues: CASNVDSPYEQYF.

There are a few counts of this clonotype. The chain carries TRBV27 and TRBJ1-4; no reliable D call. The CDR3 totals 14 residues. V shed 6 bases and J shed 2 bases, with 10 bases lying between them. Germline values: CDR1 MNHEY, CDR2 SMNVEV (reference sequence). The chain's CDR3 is CASSRGFTNEKLFF. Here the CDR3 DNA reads TGTGCCAGCAGCCGGGGTTTTACTAATGAAAAACTGTTTTTT. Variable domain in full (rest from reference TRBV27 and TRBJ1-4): EAQVTQNPRYLITVTGKKLTVTCSQNMNHEYMSWYRQDPGLGLRQIYYSMNVEVTDKGDVPEGYKVSRKEKRNFPLILESPSPNQTSLYFCASSRGFTNEKLFFGSGTQLSVL.

CDR3 coding DNA: TGCAGTGCTAGGGGGGTCCAGTTGGGTACGCAGTATTTT. It codes for CSARGVQLGTQYF. The genes are TRBV20-1 and TRBJ2-3; either TRBD1 or TRBD2 may fit D (5 bases each). The CDR3 has 13 residues. The ends were cut back, 3 bases at V and 8 bases at J, with 15 bases in the middle. From germline, CDR1 is DFQATT and CDR2 SNEGSKA (reference sequence).

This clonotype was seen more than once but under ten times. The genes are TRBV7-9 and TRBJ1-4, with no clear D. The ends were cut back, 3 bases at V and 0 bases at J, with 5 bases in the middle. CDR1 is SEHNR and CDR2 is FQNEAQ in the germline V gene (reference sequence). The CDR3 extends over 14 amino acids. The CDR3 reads CASSFGATNEKLFF. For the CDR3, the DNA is TGTGCCAGCAGCTTTGGGGCAACTAATGAAAAACTGTTTTTT.

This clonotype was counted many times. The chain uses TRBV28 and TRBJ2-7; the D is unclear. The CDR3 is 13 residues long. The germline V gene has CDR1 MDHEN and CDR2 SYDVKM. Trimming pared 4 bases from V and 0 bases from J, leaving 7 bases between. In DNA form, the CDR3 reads TGTGCCAGCAGTTCCCCCAACTCCTACGAGCAGTACTTC. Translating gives CASSSPNSYEQYF.

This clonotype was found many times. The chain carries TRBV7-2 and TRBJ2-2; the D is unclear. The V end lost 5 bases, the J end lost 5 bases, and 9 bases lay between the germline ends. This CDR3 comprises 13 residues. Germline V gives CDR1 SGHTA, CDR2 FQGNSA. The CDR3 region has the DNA TGTGCCAGCAGCAACTCCCCGACCGGGGAGCTGTTTTTT. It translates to CASSNSPTGELFF.

CDR3 in amino acids: CASIGTSGAGELFF. As DNA, the CDR3 is TGTGCCAGCATCGGGACTAGCGGGGCCGGGGAGCTGTTTTTT. The rearrangement joins TRBV6-6 to TRBJ2-2, with 13 nucleotides matching TRBD2. The germline gives CDR1 MNHNY, CDR2 SVGAGI (reference sequence). V trimming: 7 bases; J trimming: 6 bases; junction bases outside the gene matches: 2. The length of the CDR3 is 14 residues.

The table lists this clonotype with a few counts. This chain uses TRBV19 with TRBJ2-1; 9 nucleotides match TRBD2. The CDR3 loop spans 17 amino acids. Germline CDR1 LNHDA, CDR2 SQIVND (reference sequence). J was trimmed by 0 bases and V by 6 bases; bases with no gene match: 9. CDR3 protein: CASSRSAAGGSYNEQFF. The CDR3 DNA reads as TGTGCCAGTAGCCGGTCGGCAGCGGGGGGCTCCTACAATGAGCAGTTCTTC.

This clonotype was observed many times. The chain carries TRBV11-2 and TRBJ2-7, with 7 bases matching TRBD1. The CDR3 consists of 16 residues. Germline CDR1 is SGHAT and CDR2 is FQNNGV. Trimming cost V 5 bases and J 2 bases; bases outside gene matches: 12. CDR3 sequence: CASSPRGQPATYEQYF. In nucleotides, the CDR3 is TGTGCCAGCAGCCCCAGGGGACAGCCAGCCACCTACGAGCAGTACTTC.

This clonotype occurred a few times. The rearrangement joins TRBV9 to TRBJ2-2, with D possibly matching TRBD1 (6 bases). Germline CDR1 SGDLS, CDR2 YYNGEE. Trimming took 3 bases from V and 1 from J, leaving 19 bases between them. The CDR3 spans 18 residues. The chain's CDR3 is CASSGKRSGHRNTGELFF. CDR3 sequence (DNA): TGTGCCAGCAGCGGAAAGAGGTCGGGACACCGGAACACCGGGGAGCTGTTTTTT.

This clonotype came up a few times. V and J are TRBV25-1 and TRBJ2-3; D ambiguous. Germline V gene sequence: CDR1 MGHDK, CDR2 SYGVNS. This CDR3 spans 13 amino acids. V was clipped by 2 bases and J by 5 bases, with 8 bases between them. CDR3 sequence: CASSEGVEDTQYF. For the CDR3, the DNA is TGTGCCAGCAGTGAAGGCGTGGAAGATACGCAGTATTTT. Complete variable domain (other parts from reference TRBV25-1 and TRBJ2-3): EADIYQTPRYLVIGTGKKITLECSQTMGHDKMYWYQQDPGMELHLIHYSYGVNSTEKGDLSSESTVSRIRTEHFPLTLESARPSHTSQYLCASSEGVEDTQYFGPGTRLTVL.

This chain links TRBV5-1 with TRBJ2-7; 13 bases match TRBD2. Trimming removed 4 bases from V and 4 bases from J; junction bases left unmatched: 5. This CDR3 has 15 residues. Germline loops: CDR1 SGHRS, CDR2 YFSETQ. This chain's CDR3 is CASSPWTSGGYEQYF. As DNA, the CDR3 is TGCGCCAGCAGCCCCTGGACTAGCGGGGGTTACGAGCAGTACTTC.

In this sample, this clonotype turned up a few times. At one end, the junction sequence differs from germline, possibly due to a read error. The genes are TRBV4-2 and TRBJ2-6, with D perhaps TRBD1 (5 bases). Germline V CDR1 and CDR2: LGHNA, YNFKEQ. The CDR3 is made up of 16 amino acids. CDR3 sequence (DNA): TGTGCCAGCAGCCAAGACAGAAACTCTGGGGCCAACGTCCTGATTTTC. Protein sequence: CASSQDRNSGANVLIF.

CDR3 in DNA: TGCAGCGTTGTCGCAGTGTCCCCTAACTATGGCTACACCTTC. It codes for CSVVAVSPNYGYTF. The chain is built from TRBV29-1 and TRBJ1-2, with D unclear. The length of the CDR3 is 14 residues. From germline, CDR1 is SQVTM and CDR2 ANQGSEA. V gave up 4 bases and J gave up 0 bases, with 12 bases separating them.

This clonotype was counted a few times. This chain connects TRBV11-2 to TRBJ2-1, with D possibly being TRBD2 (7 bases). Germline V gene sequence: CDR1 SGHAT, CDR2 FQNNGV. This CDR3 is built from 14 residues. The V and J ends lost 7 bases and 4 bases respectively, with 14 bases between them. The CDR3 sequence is CASTAGASYNEQFF. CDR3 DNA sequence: TGTGCCAGCACCGCGGGGGCCTCTTACAATGAGCAGTTCTTC.

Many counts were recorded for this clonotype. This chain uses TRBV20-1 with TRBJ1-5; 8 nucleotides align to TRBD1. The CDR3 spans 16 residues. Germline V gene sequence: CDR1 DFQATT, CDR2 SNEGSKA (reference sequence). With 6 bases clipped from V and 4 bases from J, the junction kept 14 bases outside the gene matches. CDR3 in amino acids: CSAPSPGQATNQPQHF. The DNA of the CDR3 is TGCAGTGCCCCCTCTCCGGGACAGGCCACGAATCAGCCCCAGCATTTT.

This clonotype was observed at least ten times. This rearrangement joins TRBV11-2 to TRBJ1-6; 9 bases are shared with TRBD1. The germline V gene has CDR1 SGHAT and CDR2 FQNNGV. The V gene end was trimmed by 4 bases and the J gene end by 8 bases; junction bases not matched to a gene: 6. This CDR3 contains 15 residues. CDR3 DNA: TGTGCCAGCAGCTCACAGGGGGCGGTGGATTCACCCCTCCACTTT. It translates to CASSSQGAVDSPLHF.

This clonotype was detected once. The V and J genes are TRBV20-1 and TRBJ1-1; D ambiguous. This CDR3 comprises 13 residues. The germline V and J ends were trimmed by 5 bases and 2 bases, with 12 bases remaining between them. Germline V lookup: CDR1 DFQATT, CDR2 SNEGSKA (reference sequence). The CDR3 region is CSAGAPGNTEAFF. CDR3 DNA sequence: TGCAGTGCTGGAGCCCCCGGCAACACTGAAGCTTTCTTT.

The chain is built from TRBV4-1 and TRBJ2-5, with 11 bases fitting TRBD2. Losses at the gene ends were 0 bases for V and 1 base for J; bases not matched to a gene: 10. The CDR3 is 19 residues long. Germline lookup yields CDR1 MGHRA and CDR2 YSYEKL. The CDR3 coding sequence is TGCGCCAGCAGCCAAGATCGCGAGGCGACTAGCGGGGCCCAAGAGACCCAGTACTTC. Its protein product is CASSQDREATSGAQETQYF.

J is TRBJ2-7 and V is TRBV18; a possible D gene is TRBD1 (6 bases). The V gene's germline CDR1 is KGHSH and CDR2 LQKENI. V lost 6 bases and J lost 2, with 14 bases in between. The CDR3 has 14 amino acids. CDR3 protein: CASSPAGTPYEQYF. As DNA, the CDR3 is TGTGCCAGCTCGCCCGCCGGGACACCCTACGAGCAGTACTTC.

The CDR3 loop is CASSQDPSGEYEQYF. The CDR3 nucleotides are TGCGCCAGCAGCCAAGACCCCTCCGGGGAATACGAGCAGTACTTC. J is TRBJ2-7 and V is TRBV4-3; TRBD2 is a possible D gene (5 bases). This CDR3 has 15 amino acids. Trimming removed 0 bases from V and 4 bases from J, with 13 bases in between. CDR1 is LGHNA and CDR2 is YSLEER in the germline V gene.

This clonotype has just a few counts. DNA of the CDR3: TGTGCCAGCAGCCCCCAGGGCGCAGATACGCAGTATTTT. The encoded protein is CASSPQGADTQYF. This chain links TRBV9 with TRBJ2-3; weak D call: TRBD1 (5 bases). This CDR3 spans 13 amino acids. Germline V gene lookup returns CDR1 SGDLS and CDR2 YYNGEE. V was pared by 4 bases and J by 4 bases, with 10 bases between.

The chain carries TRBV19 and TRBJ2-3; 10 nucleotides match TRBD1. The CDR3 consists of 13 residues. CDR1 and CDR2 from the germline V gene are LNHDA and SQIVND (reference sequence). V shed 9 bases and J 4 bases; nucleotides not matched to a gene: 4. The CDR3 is CASADRGPDTQYF. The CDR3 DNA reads TGTGCCAGCGCCGACAGGGGGCCAGATACGCAGTATTTT.

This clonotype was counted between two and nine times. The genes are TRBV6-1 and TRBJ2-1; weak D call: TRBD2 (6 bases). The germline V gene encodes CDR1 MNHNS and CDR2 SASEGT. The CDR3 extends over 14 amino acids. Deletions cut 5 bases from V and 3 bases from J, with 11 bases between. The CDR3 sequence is CASSLSGDYNEQFF. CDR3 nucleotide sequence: TGTGCCAGCAGTTTATCGGGGGACTACAATGAGCAGTTCTTC.

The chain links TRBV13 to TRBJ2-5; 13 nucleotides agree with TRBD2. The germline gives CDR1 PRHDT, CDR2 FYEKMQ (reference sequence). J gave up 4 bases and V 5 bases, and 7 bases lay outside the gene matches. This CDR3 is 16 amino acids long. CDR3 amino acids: CASSLGLAGAVETQYF. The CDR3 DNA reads TGTGCCAGCAGCCTCGGACTAGCGGGGGCCGTAGAGACCCAGTACTTC.

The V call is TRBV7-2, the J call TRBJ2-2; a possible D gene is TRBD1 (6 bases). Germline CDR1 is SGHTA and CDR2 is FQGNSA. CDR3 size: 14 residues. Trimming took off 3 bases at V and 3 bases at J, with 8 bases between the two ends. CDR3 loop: CASSFAGDTGELFF. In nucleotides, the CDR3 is TGTGCCAGCAGCTTCGCAGGGGACACCGGGGAGCTGTTTTTT. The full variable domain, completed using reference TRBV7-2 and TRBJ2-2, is GAGVSQSPSNKVTEKGKDVELRCDPISGHTALYWYRQSLGQGLEFLIYFQGNSAPDKSGLPSDRFSAERTGGSVSTLTIQRTQQEDSAVYLCASSFAGDTGELFFGEGSRLTVL.